Sequencing of this T cell receptor beta chain was carried out in a study of Tregs in tolerant kidney transplant recipients. Comment on this clone: Its antigen is unknown.

Clones were sequenced by immunoSEQ multiplex PCR, and TCRdb holds only the in-frame ones, with some missing. The table has about 1,500 clones, 70% to 90% seen once. The germline V gene encodes CDR1 SGHNT and CDR2 YENEEA. V was pared by 3 bases and J by 1 base, with 0 bases of the junction left unmatched. The CDR3 is 15 residues long. The rearrangement uses TRBV11-3 and TRBJ2-2, with 9 bases lining up with TRBD2. The receptor was isolated from a human donor in good health. The sample consisted of CD4+ T cells from blood cultured with allogeneic cells. CDR3 region: CASSLTSGNTGELFF. In nucleotides, the CDR3 is TGTGCCAGCAGCTTGACTAGCGGGAACACCGGGGAGCTGTTTTTT.